The clone carrying this TCR beta chain came up a few times. Its specificity is unknown. The CDR3 spans 14 residues. V lost 5 bases, J lost 1 base, and 9 bases lay in between. Germline V gene lookup returns CDR1 SGHTA and CDR2 FQGTGA. The sample belongs to a study of OX40 agonist ivuxolimab in advanced cancers. The overall study: Every 2 weeks, ivuxolimab was infused into the patients intravenously at between 0.01 and 10 mg/kg.

Repertoires were generated with immunoSEQ multiplex PCR, while TCRdb's copy carries only in-frame clones and drops some. The data contain approximately 77,000 clones, approximately 85% of them singletons. Regarding the study as a whole: Dose levels from 0.1 to 3.0 mg/kg saw CD4+ and CD8+ blood T cells expand clonally by week 6. CD8+ T cells averaged more expanded clones than CD4+.

This chain joins TRBV7-3 and TRBJ1-3, with a tentative D call TRBD1 (6 bases). The sequence was collected from an adult with an advanced solid tumor such as melanoma, head and neck, liver or kidney cancer. The material was CD4+ or CD8+ T cells sorted from blood, obtained in a trial of the OX40 agonist ivuxolimab. The CDR3 region is CASSERGSGNTIYF. The CDR3 DNA reads TGTGCCAGCAGCGAAAGGGGGTCTGGAAACACCATATATTTT.